One sample yielded the 3 T cell receptor beta chains listed below, sequenced in a study of blood T cell repertoires in COVID-19. TCRdb's table, derived via immunoSEQ multiplex PCR, lists solely in-frame clones and lacks some. This sample has about 40,000 clones, with about 90% found just once. Sequencing used peripheral blood. Receptor source: an elderly woman with acute or convalescent COVID-19.

CDR3 DNA sequence: TGTGCCAGTCCGGACAGGACGGGCGGGGAGCTGTTTTTT. Amino acids: CASPDRTGGELFF. The chain links TRBV19 to TRBJ2-2, with 7 bases lining up with TRBD1. The J segment lost 7 bases and the V segment lost 8 bases, leaving 7 bases of the junction unmatched. CDR3 length: 13 residues. The germline V gene encodes CDR1 LNHDA and CDR2 SQIVND (reference sequence).

The chain has TRBV12-3 or TRBV12-4 and TRBJ2-7; a possible D gene is TRBD2 (5 bases). Trimming left V 3 bases short and J 3 bases short, with 9 bases between. This CDR3 comprises 13 residues. DNA of the CDR3: TGTGCCAGCAGTTTCGGGGAAAACTACGAGCAGTACTTC. Its translation: CASSFGENYEQYF.

The genes are TRBV19 and TRBJ2-1, with TRBD2 identical over 8 bases. Germline-derived CDR1 and CDR2 are LNHDA and SQIVND (reference sequence). After removal of 10 bases from V and 4 bases from J, the junction contained 9 bases not matched to a gene. This CDR3 has 14 amino acids. The CDR3 sequence is CATTGGTRYNEQFF. For the CDR3, the DNA is TGTGCCACCACGGGGGGGACCCGGTACAATGAGCAGTTCTTC.